At least ten counts were recorded for the clone carrying this T cell receptor beta chain. Methods used by the authors: Amplification of reference gene primers was used by the study to estimate nucleated cell counts. TCRdb's copy holds only in-frame clones and misses some; the assay was immunoSEQ multiplex PCR. From that table come the V and J calls and clone size; the DNA was used to work out D and trimming. The sample has 390,000 or so clones, over 75% seen once. These data are taken from a study of blood T cell repertoires in COVID-19. As for the study in general: Nucleic acid was either cDNA or gDNA, and it came from T cells, B-cell-depleted T cells, or PBMCs.

Seattle patients were enrolled during active infection and followed longitudinally. This CDR3 region has 17 residues. Trimming stripped 6 bases from V and 7 bases from J, with 25 bases between. Per germline, CDR1 LGHDT and CDR2 YNNKEL (reference sequence). Sequenced material: peripheral blood. The TCR originated in a woman in her twenties or thirties with COVID-19, enrolled during active disease. This chain connects TRBV3-1 (or the pseudogene TRBV3-2) to TRBJ2-1; D is possibly TRBD2 (6 bases). CDR3 sequence: CASSRALAAIGGNEQFF. For the CDR3, the DNA is TGTGCCAGCAGTCGAGCGTTAGCGGCAATAGGTGGGAATGAGCAGTTCTTC.